This T cell receptor beta chain originates from a study of cytomegalovirus exposure and HLA in healthy donors (dated by TCRdb to 2016 to 2017). For the wider study: According to an earlier analysis of 550 to 750 of the donors, 150 million to 200 million T cells yielded 117 million unique TCR beta sequences and about 280 Gb of sequence data. High-throughput TCR immunosequencing, statistical association of individual TCRs with disease status, and machine learning were combined to predict cytomegalovirus infection status. The study was designed to test whether signatures of past pathogen exposure could be identified by cataloging public T cell receptors. Roughly five DR-DQ haplotypes were treated as single units for association and clustering because of strong linkage in the cohort. Along with the roughly 710-subject first cohort, a separate validation cohort of over a hundred different subjects was used. The study used immunosequencing to profile the T cell repertoires of 600 to 850 subjects and linked those repertoires to cytomegalovirus serostatus. Genome-wide SNP genotypes for about 55% of the roughly 670 donors were used in a later genetic analysis, which treated that subset as a discovery cohort. The later analysis used no new phenotypic data to find candidate immune exposures, relying instead on TCR beta sequences and their occurrence across donors. Typing coverage varied by locus: 629-630 donors for A, B, C, DRB1 and DQB1; around 560 for DQA1; approximately 570 for DPA1; roughly 450 for DPB1. In a later analysis, previously published TCR beta repertoires from about 640 donors were re-analyzed and high-resolution HLA genotyping was added so that TCR occurrence patterns could be studied. Donor age, sex, ethnicity and CMV serostatus were collected together with the repertoire data. In an earlier analysis of a few hundred of the donors, high-throughput TCR beta sequencing was used to judge whether each TCR beta V gene segment behaved as functional or pseudogenic. HLA typing covered class I and class II loci at four-digit resolution. Every repertoire in the discovery cohort had been generated on one and the same sequencing platform. Of the roughly 430 genotyped donors, roughly 85% fell in the genetic ancestry cluster associated with self-reported Caucasian donors. Approximately 330 gigabases of sequencing data and around 88 million unique TCR sequences made up an early release that covered around 640 HLA-typed donors. Among around 400 genotyped donors of the cohort, an average of around 220,000 unique TCR beta nucleotide sequences was sequenced per donor, of which roughly 17% were non-productive.

In regard to this clone: Its antigen is not yet known. Qualities for individual bases were not recorded, and no much larger clone is one base off.

The paper's findings and limits, for the study overall: An association between a missense DCLRE1C variant and V-gene and J-gene trimming of TCR beta chains was found in a later genetic analysis and replicated in an independent cohort. A total of fewer than 200 TCR beta chains were listed by the study as associated with cytomegalovirus. In a later analysis, the rate of TCR association differed among HLA loci, with DRB1 alleles having the most associated TCRs and HLA-C alleles having the fewest. HLA typing was unavailable for some donors at each locus, so association tests used only the typed subset. A cluster of highly shared sequence variants was judged likely to represent a technical artifact of the sequencing pipeline. According to a later analysis, most CMV-associated TCR beta chains appeared to be HLA-restricted, and the HLA associations seemed to be driven largely by CMV exposure. Presence/absence analyses assumed roughly uniform sequencing depth across donors, an assumption that may not hold. The 87-base-pair reads could not distinguish some IMGT-functional V segments, including TRBV6-2 and TRBV6-3, so those segments were excluded. According to the authors, the approach could potentially be generalized to other disease states and immunological phenotypes. In a later analysis, HLA-associated TCR beta chains showed more clonal expansion and lower generation probabilities than non-associated chains that were equally common. Because counts were too low, roughly 16 rarely observed V segments, including chromosome 9 orphons, were excluded from the earlier analysis of some 540 of the donors. Assigning TCR associations to individual alleles was difficult when HLA alleles, especially DR and DQ, strongly co-occurred. Compared with the roughly 700-donor mean, donors in an Asian-associated ancestry cluster had fewer N-insertions in productive TCRs, according to a later genetic analysis. Cytomegalovirus status was reported to be diagnosed by the classifier with high specificity and sensitivity in both the original and validation cohorts. In an earlier analysis of 587 of the donors, most TCR beta V segments appeared in productive rearrangements about 87% or about 30% of the time, broadly matching IMGT annotations. The only immune exposure information available for the cohort was CMV serostatus. Correlated functional status among segregating V segments might be attributable to linkage disequilibrium, but an unknown experimental factor could not be ruled out. A later analysis reported that several top co-occurrence clusters appeared linked to parvovirus B19, influenza, CMV and Epstein-Barr virus. Specific HLA alleles were associated with 15,000 to 20,000 TCR beta sequences at a false discovery rate of 0.05 in a later analysis. A further reported finding was that TCR beta sequences accurately predicted the HLA-A and HLA-B alleles for most subjects in the first cohort. Only TCR beta chains were sequenced in this cohort, and the absence of alpha or paired-chain data limited detectable features. In vitro tests confirmed that a few of the cytomegalovirus-associated TCR beta chains recognize cytomegalovirus antigens. While some public TCRs were present in many individuals, most TCR sequences turned up only very rarely across donors.

The cohort comprised 710 or so healthy bone marrow donors. At the time of sampling, all cohort members were nominally healthy, though unrecorded immune exposures were likely present. The donor was CMV seropositive and was included in the group of about 290 seropositive cohort members. Each donor provided a peripheral blood sample, and peripheral blood mononuclear cells were used for TCR beta sequencing. The Qiagen DNeasy Blood Extraction Kit was used to extract genomic DNA from the blood cell samples. The protocol used for the library was the immunoSEQ multiplex PCR assay. For the multiplex PCR, a mixture combining 60 forward primers for TCR Vbeta segments and 13 reverse primers for TCR Jbeta segments was used. The CDR3 region of rearranged TCR beta genes was amplified from genomic DNA by a multiplex PCR assay. On the Illumina HiSeq System, the amplified TCR beta libraries were sequenced as 87-base-pair reads. The authors processed their data as follows. A later analysis counted some 80 million unique TCR beta chains across the 650 to 800 repertoires, and roughly 9.9 million of these chains were shared by at least two donors. To remove PCR and sequencing errors, raw reads were error-corrected and collapsed into unique sequences using a nearest-neighbor algorithm that merged closely related sequences. V, D and J gene segments were assigned by aligning CDR3 sequences to IMGT reference sequences. For a sequence to be retained, a match of at least six nucleotides was required to both a V gene segment and a J gene segment. A rearrangement counted as productive if the CDR3 had no stop codons and remained in frame with V and J, and every other rearrangement counted as non-productive. CDR3 was defined by IMGT convention, running from the second conserved V-encoded cysteine to the conserved J-encoded phenylalanine. Sequences without an unambiguous match to a single V gene segment were excluded from the earlier analysis of 450 to 650 of the donors. In an earlier analysis of more than 500 of the donors, a V segment was called functional when productive rearrangements were above 56.7%, and segregating when the standard deviation between donors exceeded 5%. A statistical classification framework was built for diagnosing cytomegalovirus status from the catalog of TCR beta chain sequences. A later analysis assigned V and J genes by comparing TCR nucleotide sequences with IMGT/GENE-DB human TR gene sequences. A later analysis assigned CDR3 sequences and most-parsimonious VDJ recombination scenarios with the TCRdist pipeline. In a later analysis, each TCR beta chain was defined by its CDR3 amino acid sequence together with its V-gene family, and reads lacking a unique V-gene family were excluded. As a way to deal with suspected cross-contamination and a sequencing artifact, a later analysis dropped 450 to 600 nucleotide sequences that were highly shared and had low generation probability. In a later analysis, a clonal expansion index was calculated for each public chain from normalized within-repertoire ranks of inferred template counts. In a later analysis, generation probabilities were computed using a VDJ recombination model fitted to out-of-frame rearrangements, and the results were checked against IGoR. Hypergeometric tests were used in a later analysis to score TCR-TCR, TCR-HLA and TCR-CMV co-occurrence, with a repertoire-size bias correction applied to the TCR pairs. A later analysis estimated false discovery rates by permuting HLA or CMV assignments 20 times. In a later analysis, co-occurring TCRs were grouped using DBSCAN, and TCRdist sequence similarity was added for clustering within HLA-allele-positive subsets. Repertoires with fewer than 30,000 or more than 120,000 public chains, plus five repertoires with anomalous nucleotide sharing, were excluded from co-occurrence clustering. In TCRdb, the immuneACCESS table is reduced to in-frame sequences with V and J assigned. These tables do not hold every clone; where another copy was compared, an unresolved V gene accounts for under half, and the others remain unexplained. V and J calls and clone size are those listed in that table; D and trimming were worked out from the DNA. This sample gives 150,000 or so clones in total; over 75% of them show up just once. The top ten hold approximately 6% of the sample.

CDR1 and CDR2, looked up from the germline V gene, are MNHEY and SVGAGI. V has 6 bases trimmed and J has 8 bases trimmed; junction bases matching no gene number 12. From its cysteine to its phenylalanine, the CDR3 spans 14 amino acids. Only the CDR3 region is kept as DNA, spanning 42 bases read in frame from base 1. The sequenced sample consisted of PBMCs. The sequence is built from TRBV6-5 and TRBJ1-2; 7 nucleotides in the junction match TRBD1. The clonotype comes from a man aged 25 to 40 in good health and CMV-seropositive. The nucleotides read TGTGCCAGCAGACAAGGGACAGACCTCCGCGGCTACACCTTC. The translation is CASRQGTDLRGYTF.